The next 8 T cell receptor beta chains were all read from a single sample in a study of immune evolution from preneoplasia to lung adenocarcinoma (dated by TCRdb to about 2021). The library was generated by the immunoSEQ multiplex PCR assay. The immuneACCESS repertoire file appears here via TCRdb, limited to in-frame rearrangements. These files lack a portion of the clones; in checked studies, under half of the deficit traces to unresolved V genes, and the cause of the others is not known. The sample table lists some 6,200 clones, around 78% of them with a count of one. The ten largest clonotypes hold approximately 8% of the sample. Sequencing was performed on FFPE lung adenocarcinoma in situ tissue. The sample's cell subset or site label is to be understood as: preinvasive adenocarcinoma in situ (AIS). Source of these receptors: an older donor with lung adenocarcinoma.

The V call is TRBV11-3, the J call TRBJ1-6; perhaps TRBD1 as D (6 bases). The CDR3 runs to 15 residues. The germline V gene encodes CDR1 SGHNT and CDR2 YENEEA. Trimming shortened V by 4 bases and J by 7 bases, and 14 bases separated the two germline ends. CDR3 DNA sequence: TGTGCCAGCAGCTGGGGGGGGCCTACCAATTCACCCCTCCACTTT. This gives the protein CASSWGGPTNSPLHF.

V is TRBV30 and J is TRBJ1-2; TRBD1 is a possible D gene (5 bases). V lost 5 bases to trimming and J lost 8 bases, with 24 bases between them. Germline V lookup: CDR1 GTSNPN, CDR2 SVGIG (reference sequence). The CDR3 contains 15 residues. The DNA of the CDR3 is TGTGCCTGGGGGGAGGGGTCGACTCCGGTGGGAGGCTACACCTTC. Translating gives CAWGEGSTPVGGYTF.

The chain carries TRBV11-2 and TRBJ2-5; D gene ambiguous. Germline values: CDR1 SGHAT, CDR2 FQNNGV. V dropped 4 bases and J dropped 5 bases, with 8 bases sitting between them. The CDR3 is made up of 12 amino acids. DNA for the CDR3: TGTGCCAGCAGCTCCCAAGGGGAGACCCAGTACTTC. It encodes CASSSQGETQYF.

There are a few counts of this clone. The chain uses TRBV28 and TRBJ2-7, with D maybe TRBD1 (6 bases). The CDR3 runs 13 residues. CDR1 and CDR2 (germline): MDHEN, SYDVKM. Trimming removed 7 bases from V and 4 bases from J, with 14 bases in between. CDR3 bases: TGTGCCAGCACCATTCAGGGGTCTTACGAGCAGTACTTC. It specifies CASTIQGSYEQYF.

The chain recombines TRBV19 with TRBJ2-1; TRBD2 matches at 12 bases. V trimming: 5 bases; J trimming: 9 bases; junction bases outside the gene matches: 5. This CDR3 spans 14 amino acids. Germline lookup yields CDR1 LNHDA and CDR2 SQIVND (reference sequence). CDR3 region: CASSLAGGPGEQFF. The CDR3 DNA reads as TGTGCCAGTAGTCTAGCGGGAGGGCCCGGTGAGCAGTTCTTC.

The chain couples TRBV7-3 to TRBJ1-3; unclear D gene. Looked up from germline, CDR1 is SGHTA and CDR2 is FQGTGA. The V end was cut by 5 bases, the J end by 3 bases, with 14 bases between. The CDR3 is made up of 15 amino acids. This CDR3 is CASSASGGFGNTIYF. Written as DNA, the CDR3 is TGTGCCAGCAGCGCATCAGGAGGATTTGGAAACACCATATATTTT. The entire variable domain, with the rest obtained from reference TRBV7-3 and TRBJ1-3, is as follows: GAGVSQTPSNKVTEKGKYVELRCDPISGHTALYWYRQSLGQGPEFLIYFQGTGAADDSGLPNDRFFAVRPEGSVSTLKIQRTERGDSAVYLCASSASGGFGNTIYFGEGSWLTVV.

This chain joins TRBV7-2 and TRBJ1-3; the D gene is possibly TRBD1 (6 bases). Germline V gene data show CDR1 as SGHTA and CDR2 as FQGNSA. V was shortened by 3 bases and J by 4 bases, with 13 bases between the two germline ends. The CDR3 loop spans 15 amino acids. The CDR3 region is CASSFDQGRGNTIYF. The DNA for the CDR3 is TGTGCCAGCAGCTTCGACCAGGGGAGGGGAAACACCATATATTTT.

The chain employs TRBV6-1 and TRBJ2-3; either TRBD1 or TRBD2 may supply D (5 bases each). The germline V gene has CDR1 MNHNS and CDR2 SASEGT. The CDR3 length is 15 residues. V lost 2 bases and J lost 3, with 12 bases in between. The CDR3 DNA sequence: TGTGCCAGCAGTGAAAGAAGGGGAGCGACAGATACGCAGTATTTT. Encoded protein: CASSERRGATDTQYF.